These T cell receptor beta chains were read from a single sample in a study of post-analysis software for immune sequencing data. TCRdb analysed the PCR reads with MiXCR anew, one entry per CDR3 protein. The data contain approximately 770,000 distinct CDR3 sequences, around 42% of them singletons. Sequencing was carried out using blood. The source is a girl aged 10 to 17 with multiple sclerosis. The CDR3 runs from the conserved cysteine through the conserved F or W. The order of the fields is V gene, J gene, clone size, CDR3 length, D gene, CDR3 protein, CDR3 DNA. D genes are given only for firm matches. Clone size, where shown, is once, few, many, or a class for clones that have expanded.

TRBV9,TRBJ1-4,.,18,TRBD1,CACSVAPSPGGLSEKLFF,TGTGCCTGCAGCGTAGCCCCCTCTCCAGGGGGCTTAAGCGAAAAACTGTTTTTT
TRBV20-1,TRBJ2-6,.,14,.,CSASTGSGANVLTF,TGCAGTGCTAGTACGGGCTCTGGGGCCAACGTCCTGACTTTC
TRBV7-3,TRBJ2-3,.,15,.,CASSLVEAPTDTQYF,TGTGCCAGCAGCTTAGTAGAGGCTCCCACCGATACGCAGTATTTT
TRBV19,TRBJ2-1,.,16,TRBD2,CASSPTSGRRYNEQFF,TGTGCCAGTAGTCCAACTAGCGGGAGGAGGTACAATGAGCAGTTCTTC
TRBV10-2,TRBJ1-2,few,12,TRBD1,CASRDRVWGYTF,TGCGCCAGCAGAGACAGGGTCTGGGGCTACACCTTC
TRBV7-2,TRBJ2-5,many,11,.,CASTPGETQYF,TGTGCCAGCACCCCTGGGGAGACCCAGTACTTC
TRBV7-2,TRBJ2-1,.,14,TRBD2,CASSSGLAGYEQFF,TGTGCCAGCAGCTCCGGACTAGCGGGCTATGAGCAGTTCTTC
TRBV27,TRBJ2-1,many,14,.,CASSPGSSYNEQFF,TGTGCCAGCAGCCCCGGGAGCTCCTACAATGAGCAGTTCTTC
TRBV7-2,TRBJ2-1,few,15,TRBD1,CASSYGQGFYNEQFF,TGTGCCAGCAGCTACGGACAGGGCTTCTACAATGAGCAGTTCTTC
TRBV7-2,TRBJ1-2,.,16,TRBD1,CASSPRDRGDGYGYTF,TGTGCCAGCAGCCCCCGGGACAGGGGGGATGGCTATGGCTACACCTTC